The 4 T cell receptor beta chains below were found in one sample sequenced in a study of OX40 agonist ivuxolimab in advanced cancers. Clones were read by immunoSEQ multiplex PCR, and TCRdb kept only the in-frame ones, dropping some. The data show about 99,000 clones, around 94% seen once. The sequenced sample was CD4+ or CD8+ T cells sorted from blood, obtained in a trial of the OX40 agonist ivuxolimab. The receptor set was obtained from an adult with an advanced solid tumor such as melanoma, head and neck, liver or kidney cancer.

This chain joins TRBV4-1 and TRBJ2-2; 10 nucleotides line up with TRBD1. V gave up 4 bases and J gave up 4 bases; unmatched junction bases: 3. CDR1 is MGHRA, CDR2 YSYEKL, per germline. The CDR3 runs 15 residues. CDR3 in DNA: TGCGCCAGCAGCCCGGGACAGGGGCCCACCGGGGAGCTGTTTTTT. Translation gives CASSPGQGPTGELFF.

DNA of the CDR3: TGTGCCACCAGCCCGCTCGACAGGGACACCTATGGCTACACCTTC. It yields the protein CATSPLDRDTYGYTF. The chain is built from TRBV15 and TRBJ1-2; TRBD1 matches 7 bases. From germline, CDR1 is LNHNV and CDR2 YYDKDF (reference sequence). The CDR3 loop spans 15 amino acids. J was trimmed by 4 bases and V by 5 bases; bases with no gene match: 10.

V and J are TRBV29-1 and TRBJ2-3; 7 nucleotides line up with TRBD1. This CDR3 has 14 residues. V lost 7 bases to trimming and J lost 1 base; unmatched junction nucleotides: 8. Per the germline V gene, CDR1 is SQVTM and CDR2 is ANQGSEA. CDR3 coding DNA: TGCAGCGAGTGTAGGGGGCGGTGCACAGATACGCAGTATTTT. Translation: CSECRGRCTDTQYF.

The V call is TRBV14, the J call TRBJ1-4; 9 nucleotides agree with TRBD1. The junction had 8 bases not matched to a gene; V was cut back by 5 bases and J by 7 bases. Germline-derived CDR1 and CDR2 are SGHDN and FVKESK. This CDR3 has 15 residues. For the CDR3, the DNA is TGTGCCAGCAGCGCGCGGACAGGGGTCGGTGAAAAACTGTTTTTT. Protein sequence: CASSARTGVGEKLFF.